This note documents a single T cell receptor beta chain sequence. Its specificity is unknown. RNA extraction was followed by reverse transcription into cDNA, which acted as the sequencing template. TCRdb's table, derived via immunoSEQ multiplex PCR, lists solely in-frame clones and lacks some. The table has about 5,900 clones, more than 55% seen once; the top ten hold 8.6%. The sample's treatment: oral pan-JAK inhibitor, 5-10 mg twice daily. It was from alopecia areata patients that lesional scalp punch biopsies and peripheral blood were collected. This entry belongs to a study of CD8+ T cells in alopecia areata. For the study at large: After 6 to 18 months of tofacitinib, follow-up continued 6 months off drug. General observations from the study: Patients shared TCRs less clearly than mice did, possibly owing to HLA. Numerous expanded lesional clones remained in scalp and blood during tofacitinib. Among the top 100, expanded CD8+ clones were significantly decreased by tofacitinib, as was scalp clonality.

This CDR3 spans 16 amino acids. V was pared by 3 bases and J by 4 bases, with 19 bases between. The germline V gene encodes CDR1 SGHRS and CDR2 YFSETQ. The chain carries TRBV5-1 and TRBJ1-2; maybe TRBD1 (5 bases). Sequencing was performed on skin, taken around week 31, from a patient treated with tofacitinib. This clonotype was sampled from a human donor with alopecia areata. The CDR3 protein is CASSSQGGVLSYGYTF. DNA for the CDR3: TGCGCCAGCAGCTCACAAGGAGGGGTTTTAAGCTATGGCTACACCTTC.